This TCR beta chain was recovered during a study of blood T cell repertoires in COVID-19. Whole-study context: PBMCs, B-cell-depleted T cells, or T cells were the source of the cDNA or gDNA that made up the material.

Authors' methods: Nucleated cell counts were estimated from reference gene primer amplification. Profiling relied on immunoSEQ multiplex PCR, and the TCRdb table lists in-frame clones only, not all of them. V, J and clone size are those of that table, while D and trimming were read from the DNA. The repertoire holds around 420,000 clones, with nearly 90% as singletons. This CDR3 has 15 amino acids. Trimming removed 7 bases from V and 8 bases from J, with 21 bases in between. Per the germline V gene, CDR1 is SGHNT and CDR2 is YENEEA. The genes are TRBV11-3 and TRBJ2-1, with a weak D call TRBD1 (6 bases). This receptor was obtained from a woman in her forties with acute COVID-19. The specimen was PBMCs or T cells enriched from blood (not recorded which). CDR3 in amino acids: CASNEGRQGSDEQFF. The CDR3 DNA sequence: TGTGCCAGCAACGAGGGGCGTCAGGGGAGCGATGAGCAGTTCTTC.